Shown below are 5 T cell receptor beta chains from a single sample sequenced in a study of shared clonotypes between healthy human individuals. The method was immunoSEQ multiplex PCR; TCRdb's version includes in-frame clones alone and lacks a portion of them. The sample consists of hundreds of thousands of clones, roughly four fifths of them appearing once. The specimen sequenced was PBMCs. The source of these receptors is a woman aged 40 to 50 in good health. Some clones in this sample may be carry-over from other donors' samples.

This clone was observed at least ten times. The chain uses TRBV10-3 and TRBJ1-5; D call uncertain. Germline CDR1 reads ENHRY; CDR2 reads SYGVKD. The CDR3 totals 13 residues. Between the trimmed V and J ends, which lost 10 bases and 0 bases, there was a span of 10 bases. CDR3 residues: CATHGDSNQPQHF. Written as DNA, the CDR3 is TGTGCCACCCACGGGGATAGCAATCAGCCCCAGCATTTT.

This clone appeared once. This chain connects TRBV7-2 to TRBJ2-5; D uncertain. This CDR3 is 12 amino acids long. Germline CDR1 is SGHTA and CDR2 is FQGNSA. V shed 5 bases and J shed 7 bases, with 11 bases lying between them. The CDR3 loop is CASSPGQVTQYF. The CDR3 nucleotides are TGTGCCAGCAGCCCCGGTCAGGTGACCCAGTACTTC.

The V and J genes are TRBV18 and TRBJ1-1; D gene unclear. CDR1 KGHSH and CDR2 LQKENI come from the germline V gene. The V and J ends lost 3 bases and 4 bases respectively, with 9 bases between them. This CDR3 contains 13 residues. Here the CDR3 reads CASSPTMATEAFF. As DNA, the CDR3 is TGTGCCAGCTCACCCACGATGGCCACTGAAGCTTTCTTT.

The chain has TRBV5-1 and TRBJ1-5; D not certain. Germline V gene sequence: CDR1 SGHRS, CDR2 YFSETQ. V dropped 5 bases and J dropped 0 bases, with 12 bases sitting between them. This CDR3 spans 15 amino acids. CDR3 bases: TGCGCCAGCAGTCTGGGAGGGATTAGCAATCAGCCCCAGCATTTT. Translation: CASSLGGISNQPQHF.

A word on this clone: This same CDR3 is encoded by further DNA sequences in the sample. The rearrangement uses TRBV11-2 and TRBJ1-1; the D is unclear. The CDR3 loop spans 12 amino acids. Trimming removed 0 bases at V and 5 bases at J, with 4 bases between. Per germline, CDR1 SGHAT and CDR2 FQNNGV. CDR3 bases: TGTGCCAGCAGCTTAGATAGGACTGAAGCTTTCTTT. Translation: CASSLDRTEAFF.